This entry describes one TCR beta chain. Its antigen is still unknown. The record has no base qualities; no much larger clone is one base away. At diagnosis, peripheral blood, uninvolved tumor-adjacent lung and tumor were collected and were preserved as a mix of fresh-frozen and FFPE material. For TCR repertoire profiling, blood samples were analyzed in the form of peripheral blood mononuclear cells. The CDR3 sequence holds 13 residues, the cysteine and phenylalanine included. Only the CDR3 region is kept as DNA, spanning 39 bases read in frame from base 1. Trimming leaves V shorter by 3 bases and J shorter by 6 bases, with the junction holding 3 bases beyond the gene matches. Looking up the germline V gene yields CDR1 SNHLY and CDR2 FYNNEI. The data belong to a study of T cells in localized non-small cell lung cancer (dated by TCRdb to about 2020). Concerning the study at large: T cell repertoires of fewer than 250 early-stage NSCLC patients were analyzed, with tumors being compared against uninvolved tumor-adjacent lungs. The cohort consisted of roughly 240 treatment-naive NSCLC patients whose localized lung tumors had been resected. Of the NSCLC patients, about 130 were male and about a hundred were female, and the mean age was approximately 64 years. General conclusions and limits of the study: Because multi-region tumor sequencing was not performed, intratumor heterogeneity could not be ruled out. Of the top 100 tumor clones, a median of 57 were detected in paired uninvolved adjacent lung; some 28 were also among that lung's top 100. Because the study design was exploratory, TCR variables were selected using unadjusted p-values without false-discovery rate correction. Longer overall survival was associated with higher blood T cell density, whereas shorter survival was associated with higher adjacent-lung clonality. Uninvolved tumor-adjacent lung showed the highest T cell clonality, higher than tumor, which suggests more focused antigenic responses in the uninvolved tumor-adjacent lung.

The immunoSEQ Assay was used to sequence TCR beta CDR3 regions from DNA. The authors processed their data as follows. To compute T cell density, TCR beta template counts were normalized to usable DNA, which was estimated by amplifying housekeeping genes. Richness was estimated with the preseqR package, extrapolating to 400,000 templates for PBMC samples and 120,000 templates for tissue samples. Clonality was calculated as one minus Pielou's evenness. To identify tissue-enriched TCRs, differential abundance testing was run on productive amino-acid clonotypes with a minimum total count of 5 and an alpha of 0.1. The Jaccard Index and the Morisita Overlap Index were used to measure how much the repertoires overlapped between compartments. GLIPH grouped TCR beta CDR3s together with public tetramer-defined viral CDR3s, and a viral motif had to include at least three viral sequences and show V-gene enrichment. TCRdb stores this immuneACCESS table with in-frame sequences only. Part of the clones is absent; in the studies checked, under half of the shortfall reflects unresolved V genes, and no reason is known for the rest. V and J calls and clone size are given by that table; D and trimming were obtained from the DNA. Recorded for this sample are under 15,000 clones; about 83% of them occurred a single time. Around a fifth of the sample is held by the ten biggest clonotypes.

Source: peripheral blood, taken before any cancer treatment. The TCR sequence derives from a male donor at least 60 years old with stage I lung adenocarcinoma. The rearranged chain carries TRBV2 and TRBJ2-7, with TRBD1 matching 9 junction bases. The CDR3 amino acid sequence is: CASSDVDRGEQYF. The sequenced DNA is TGTGCCAGCAGTGACGTGGACAGGGGCGAGCAGTACTTC.